One sample yielded the 9 T cell receptor beta chains listed below, sequenced in a study of beta chain features in type 1 diabetes. As every portion of the isolated RNA was reverse transcribed, the sequencing read expressed TCRB transcripts. Data came from immunoSEQ multiplex PCR; TCRdb stores just in-frame clones and leaves some out. The sample lists around 340,000 clones; roughly 8% were seen once. The sample was central memory CD4+ T cells from blood. The receptors come from a woman between 18 and 29 years old in good health.

This clone came up a few times. V gene TRBV6-5 combines with J gene TRBJ2-7, with D maybe TRBD1 (5 bases). The CDR3 sequence is 14 residues long. Trimming removed 5 bases from V and 4 bases from J, with 15 bases in between. In germline, CDR1 is MNHEY, CDR2 SVGAGI. CDR3 DNA sequence: TGTGCCAGCAGTCCAAACGACAGAAGATACGAGCAGTACTTC. Translating gives CASSPNDRRYEQYF.

This clone has a count of ten or more. The chain uses TRBV14 and TRBJ2-1, with TRBD2 identical over 12 bases. The CDR3 runs to 14 residues. V was clipped by 5 bases and J by 7 bases; unmatched bases: 3. Germline V gives CDR1 SGHDN, CDR2 FVKESK. This CDR3 reads CASSGLAGGNEQFF. The DNA for the CDR3 is TGTGCCAGCAGCGGGCTAGCGGGAGGGAATGAGCAGTTCTTC.

The V call is TRBV2, the J call TRBJ2-5; TRBD2 matches 11 bases. The DNA matches TRBJ2-7 better at its end, which makes the J call doubtful. The length of the CDR3 is 16 residues. Germline CDR1 SNHLY, CDR2 FYNNEI. The DNA of the CDR3 is TGTGCCAGCACCGGGCTAGCGGGAGGTCGGTCCTACGAGCAGTACTTC. It yields the protein CASTGLAGGRSYEQYF.

The CDR3 sequence is CASSPVSGAHTEAFF. As DNA, the CDR3 is TGTGCCAGCAGTCCCGTTTCGGGGGCCCACACTGAAGCTTTCTTT. The V gene is TRBV28, the J gene TRBJ1-1, with D possibly matching TRBD1 (6 bases). The CDR3 runs to 15 residues. From germline, CDR1 is MDHEN and CDR2 SYDVKM. Trimming pared 5 bases from V and 3 bases from J, leaving 16 bases between.

The V gene is TRBV5-4, the J gene TRBJ1-1, with D unclear. Trimming stripped 3 bases from V and 2 bases from J, with 17 bases between. Germline V lookup: CDR1 SGHNT, CDR2 YYREEE (reference sequence). This CDR3 comprises 16 residues. The CDR3 DNA sequence: TGTGCCAGCAGCTCAGGAGGGCCGGGCAGAAACACTGAAGCTTTCTTT. Translation gives CASSSGGPGRNTEAFF.

The chain combines TRBV6-5 with TRBJ2-7, with 7 bases identical to TRBD2. The CDR3 runs 16 residues. V lost 4 bases and J lost 2; bases outside the gene matches: 11. Germline assignment: CDR1 MNHEY and CDR2 SVGAGI. The CDR3: CASSSGLDGGTYEQYF. The CDR3 bases are TGTGCCAGCAGTTCTGGGTTGGACGGGGGGACCTACGAGCAGTACTTC.

This clone was found a few times. Other DNA sequences of this sample code for an identical CDR3. The chain uses TRBV7-3 and TRBJ2-3; D not resolved. Germline-derived CDR1 and CDR2 are SGHTA and FQGTGA. Between the trimmed V and J ends, which lost 1 base and 3 bases, there was a span of 5 bases. The CDR3 covers 13 residues. CDR3 amino acids: CASSLSRTDTQYF. The CDR3 DNA sequence: TGTGCCAGCAGCTTAAGCAGGACAGATACGCAGTATTTT.

There are a few counts of this clone. The gene calls are TRBV5-1 and TRBJ1-4; D remains ambiguous. The CDR3 has 17 residues. CDR1 is SGHRS and CDR2 is YFSETQ in the germline V gene. Deletions cut 4 bases from V and 0 bases from J, with 16 bases between. CDR3 in amino acids: CASSHREGAATNEKLFF. In DNA form, the CDR3 reads TGCGCCAGCAGCCACCGGGAGGGAGCGGCAACTAATGAAAAACTGTTTTTT. Variable domain in full (rest from reference TRBV5-1 and TRBJ1-4): KAGVTQTPRYLIKTRGQQVTLSCSPISGHRSVSWYQQTPGQGLQFLFEYFSETQRNKGNFPGRFSGRQFSNSRSEMNVSTLELGDSALYLCASSHREGAATNEKLFFGSGTQLSVL.

This clone has just a few counts. Here the CDR3 reads CASSYSSANTEAFF. CDR3 coding DNA: TGTGCCAGCAGTTACTCGTCAGCGAACACTGAAGCTTTCTTT. The V gene is TRBV6-5, the J gene TRBJ1-1; D gene uncertain. Germline V gene lookup returns CDR1 MNHEY and CDR2 SVGAGI. The V gene lost 0 bases and the J gene lost 1 base, with 6 bases spanning the gap. The CDR3 has 14 amino acids.